Below, 31 T cell receptor beta chains from the same sample are listed, as sequenced in a study of cytomegalovirus exposure and HLA in healthy donors. The PCR used 60 Vbeta and 13 Jbeta primers. Assay: immunoSEQ multiplex PCR; the TCRdb copy retains only in-frame clones and omits some. The sample holds around 90,000 clones; around four fifths are singletons and the top ten take less than 9.5%. The sequenced sample consisted of PBMCs. All receptors derive from a man aged 30 to 45 in good health and CMV-seronegative.

The CDR3: CASSLASQNTEAFF. The CDR3 DNA sequence: TGTGCCAGCAGCTTAGCGTCCCAGAACACTGAAGCTTTCTTT. This chain connects TRBV7-2 to TRBJ1-1; no firm D call. Germline V gene data show CDR1 as SGHTA and CDR2 as FQGNSA. The ends were cut back, 0 bases at V and 1 base at J, with 6 bases in the middle. The length of the CDR3 is 14 residues.

The chain couples TRBV10-1 to TRBJ1-1; unclear D gene. The CDR3 has 14 amino acids. The V and J ends lost 0 bases and 1 base respectively, with 6 bases between them. Germline-derived CDR1 and CDR2 are WNHNN and SYGVQD (reference sequence). CDR3 protein: CASSESPRNTEAFF. For the CDR3, the DNA is TGCGCCAGCAGTGAGTCACCTAGGAACACTGAAGCTTTCTTT.

The gene calls are TRBV5-4 and TRBJ1-1, with 7 bases lining up with TRBD1. Germline CDR1 is SGHNT and CDR2 is YYREEE (reference sequence). V lost 6 bases and J lost 5; bases outside the gene matches: 7. The CDR3 sequence is 13 residues long. CDR3: CASNPPQGTEAFF. The CDR3, as DNA: TGTGCCAGCAACCCACCACAGGGGACTGAAGCTTTCTTT.

The chain uses TRBV6-6 and TRBJ2-7, with D hard to call. Germline-derived CDR1 and CDR2 are MNHNY and SVGAGI (reference sequence). V was trimmed by 3 bases and J by 3 bases, leaving 6 bases between them. The CDR3 loop spans 12 amino acids. DNA for the CDR3: TGTGCCAGCAGTTATTCGAGCTACGAGCAGTACTTC. Translated, it gives CASSYSSYEQYF.

The CDR3 DNA reads as TGTGCCAGTCGGACAGGGATGGCCGGGGAGCTGTTTTTT. Translated, it gives CASRTGMAGELFF. The rearrangement links TRBV6-5 to TRBJ2-2; TRBD1 matches 8 bases. Germline trimming cut 9 bases from V and 6 bases from J; bases unmatched to any gene: 6. CDR1 and CDR2 (germline): MNHEY, SVGAGI. The CDR3 consists of 13 residues.

The rearrangement uses TRBV10-3 and TRBJ2-7, with 7 bases aligning to TRBD1. The germline V gene encodes CDR1 ENHRY and CDR2 SYGVKD. With 11 bases clipped from V and 2 bases from J, the junction kept 3 bases outside the gene matches. This CDR3 contains 11 residues. The CDR3 here is CAVGQTYEQYF. CDR3 in DNA: TGTGCCGTGGGACAGACCTACGAGCAGTACTTC.

This clone has a handful of counts. The chain employs TRBV11-1 and TRBJ1-5; no clear D. CDR1 and CDR2 from the germline V gene are SGHAT and FQDESV (reference sequence). V was clipped by 5 bases and J by 0 bases, with 5 bases between them. The CDR3 extends over 13 amino acids. The CDR3 bases are TGTGCCAGCAGCGTCAATAGCAATCAGCCCCAGCATTTT. Translated, it gives CASSVNSNQPQHF.

The rearrangement uses TRBV28 and TRBJ2-6, with D uncertain. The CDR3 has 16 residues. The germline V and J ends were trimmed by 1 base and 0 bases, with 7 bases remaining between them. Germline V gene sequence: CDR1 MDHEN, CDR2 SYDVKM. CDR3 in amino acids: CASSLFSLSGANVLTF. The CDR3 nucleotides are TGTGCCAGCAGTTTATTTTCCCTCTCTGGGGCCAACGTCCTGACTTTC.

V is TRBV5-1 and J is TRBJ1-4; TRBD1 agrees at 8 bases. The CDR3 length is 14 residues. With V trimmed by 4 bases and J by 7 bases, 6 bases remained unmatched. CDR1 and CDR2 (germline): SGHRS, YFSETQ. The DNA of the CDR3 is TGCGCCAGCAGCGTCACAGGGGGTGGTGAAAAACTGTTTTTT. It yields the protein CASSVTGGGEKLFF.

J is TRBJ2-2 and V is TRBV14, with D perhaps TRBD1 (6 bases). Looked up from germline, CDR1 is SGHDN and CDR2 is FVKESK. V dropped 1 base and J dropped 2 bases, with 11 bases sitting between them. The CDR3 spans 16 residues. Here the CDR3 reads CASSQVGGANTGELFF. The CDR3 DNA follows: TGTGCCAGCAGCCAAGTTGGGGGCGCCAACACCGGGGAGCTGTTTTTT.

This chain joins TRBV19 and TRBJ1-2; tentative D call: TRBD1 (6 bases). Germline CDR1 and CDR2: LNHDA and SQIVND (reference sequence). The CDR3 is made up of 16 amino acids. Deletions cut 3 bases from V and 8 bases from J, with 22 bases between. The DNA of the CDR3 is TGTGCCAGTAGTATTCAACTGCCGGGACATCTGGAGGGCTACACCTTC. Translated, it gives CASSIQLPGHLEGYTF.

The V call is TRBV7-2, the J call TRBJ2-2, with 9 nucleotides matching TRBD1. V gave up 5 bases and J gave up 1 base; unmatched junction bases: 5. This CDR3 has 16 residues. Germline lookup yields CDR1 SGHTA and CDR2 FQGNSA. The CDR3 DNA follows: TGTGCCAGCAGCGTTACAGGGGGCCTGAACACCGGGGAGCTGTTTTTT. This sequence encodes CASSVTGGLNTGELFF.

About this clone: Other DNA sequences within the sample encode an identical CDR3. The genes are TRBV5-1 and TRBJ2-3; D is possibly TRBD2 (6 bases). In germline, CDR1 is SGHRS, CDR2 YFSETQ. V lost 2 bases, J lost 0 bases, and 7 bases lay in between. The CDR3 is 14 residues long. DNA for the CDR3: TGCGCCAGCAGCTTACGGGGGAGCACAGATACGCAGTATTTT. This encodes CASSLRGSTDTQYF.

V gene TRBV7-2 combines with J gene TRBJ2-5; D possibly corresponds to TRBD2 (6 bases). V was shortened by 1 base and J by 2 bases, with 8 bases between the two germline ends. CDR1 is SGHTA, CDR2 FQGNSA, per germline. There are 14 residues in the CDR3. The CDR3 is CASSLDGGQETQYF. The CDR3 DNA follows: TGTGCCAGCAGCTTAGACGGGGGTCAAGAGACCCAGTACTTC.

The chain joins TRBV30 to TRBJ1-6; D gene uncertain. The CDR3 is 14 residues long. Germline V lookup: CDR1 GTSNPN, CDR2 SVGIG (reference sequence). V was clipped by 0 bases and J by 4 bases, with 7 bases between them. The CDR3: CAWSVTGYNSPLHF. CDR3 DNA sequence: TGTGCCTGGAGTGTAACCGGGTATAATTCACCCCTCCACTTT.

V and J are TRBV20-1 and TRBJ2-5, with D perhaps matching TRBD1 (6 bases). The CDR3 covers 11 residues. The V end was cut by 5 bases, the J end by 5 bases, with 9 bases between. In germline, CDR1 is DFQATT, CDR2 SNEGSKA (reference sequence). The CDR3 DNA follows: TGCAGTGCTGAGCAGGGGGAGACCCAGTACTTC. It codes for CSAEQGETQYF.

Worth noting for this clone: At one boundary the junction diverges from the germline segment, which might be a read error. The sample carries other DNA sequences with the same CDR3. The chain employs TRBV15 and TRBJ1-6; maybe TRBD1 (5 bases). Germline CDR1 LNHNV, CDR2 YYDKDF (reference sequence). The CDR3 is 15 residues long. The DNA for the CDR3 is TGTGCCACCAGCAGAGATCGGGGGGATAATTCGCCCCTCCACTTT. This gives the protein CATSRDRGDNSPLHF.

The V and J genes are TRBV30 and TRBJ2-7; tentatively, D is TRBD1 (6 bases). The V end lost 3 bases, the J end lost 13 bases, and 16 bases lay between the germline ends. Germline V CDR1 and CDR2: GTSNPN, SVGIG (reference sequence). The CDR3 is made up of 11 amino acids. The CDR3 bases are TGTGCCTGGAGCTTCAGGGGTCCCAGCTACTTC. Protein sequence: CAWSFRGPSYF.

V and J are TRBV10-3 and TRBJ1-6; D perhaps matches TRBD1 (6 bases). Between the trimmed V and J ends, which lost 7 bases and 0 bases, there was a span of 13 bases. The germline CDR1 and CDR2 sequences are ENHRY and SYGVKD. The CDR3 is 16 residues long. This CDR3 is CAITRDRSSYNSPLHF. The CDR3, as DNA: TGTGCCATCACGAGAGACAGGAGCTCCTATAATTCACCCCTCCACTTT.

CDR3 amino acids: CASSPPFRVSYEQYF. The CDR3 DNA follows: TGTGCCAGCAGTCCCCCGTTCAGGGTTTCCTACGAGCAGTACTTC. The rearrangement joins TRBV28 to TRBJ2-7; D may be TRBD1 (5 bases). The germline V and J ends were trimmed by 5 bases and 1 base, with 15 bases remaining between them. There are 15 residues in the CDR3. Germline V gives CDR1 MDHEN, CDR2 SYDVKM.

The J gene is TRBJ2-7, the V gene TRBV10-1, with a tentative D call TRBD2 (6 bases). The V gene lost 5 bases and the J gene lost 3 bases, with 11 bases spanning the gap. Germline CDR1 reads WNHNN; CDR2 reads SYGVQD (reference sequence). There are 13 residues in the CDR3. The CDR3 DNA follows: TGCGCCAGCAGTCCGGGACTCAACTACGAGCAGTACTTC. Its translation: CASSPGLNYEQYF.

This clone was found once. The rearrangement uses TRBV7-2 and TRBJ1-2; tentative D call: TRBD1 (5 bases). The CDR3 is made up of 14 amino acids. V was trimmed by 7 bases and J by 7 bases, leaving 19 bases between them. CDR1 SGHTA and CDR2 FQGNSA come from the germline V gene. The CDR3 region is CASTPYGGVGGYTF. The DNA for the CDR3 is TGTGCCAGCACCCCTTACGGGGGGGTAGGTGGCTACACCTTC.

This rearrangement joins TRBV6-4 to TRBJ1-5; a weak D match, TRBD1 (5 bases). With 3 bases removed from V and 2 bases from J, the gap between germline ends came to 11 bases. This CDR3 has 15 residues. CDR1 and CDR2 from the germline V gene are MRHNA and SNTAGT. CDR3 loop: CASSEGTGGNQPQHF. The CDR3 nucleotides read TGTGCCAGCAGTGAGGGGACGGGGGGCAATCAGCCCCAGCATTTT.

The chain links TRBV19 to TRBJ2-3; possibly TRBD1 for D (6 bases). The CDR3 has 16 amino acids. Trimming left V 6 bases short and J 2 bases short, with 18 bases between. The germline gives CDR1 LNHDA, CDR2 SQIVND (reference sequence). In nucleotides, the CDR3 is TGTGCCAGTAGCGATGGGGGCTCTCCCCCCACAGATACGCAGTATTTT. Amino acid sequence: CASSDGGSPPTDTQYF.

The chain couples TRBV15 to TRBJ2-3, with D hard to call. V was trimmed by 5 bases and J by 6 bases, leaving 12 bases between them. Germline CDR1 is LNHNV and CDR2 is YYDKDF (reference sequence). The CDR3 consists of 13 residues. The CDR3 nucleotides are TGTGCCACCAGCTTTCGGTTCGCCGATACGCAGTATTTT. It is translated as CATSFRFADTQYF.

V and J are TRBV6-4 and TRBJ1-1, with 9 bases lining up with TRBD1. CDR3 length: 15 residues. Germline CDR1 reads MRHNA; CDR2 reads SNTAGT. V shed 0 bases and J 4 bases; nucleotides not matched to a gene: 3. CDR3 bases: TGTGCCAGCAGTGACTCCACAGGGGGCATCACTGAAGCTTTCTTT. This codes for CASSDSTGGITEAFF.

The rearrangement joins TRBV2 to TRBJ2-2; a possible D gene is TRBD2 (5 bases). CDR1 SNHLY and CDR2 FYNNEI come from the germline V gene. The CDR3 has 11 amino acids. V was pared by 6 bases and J by 8 bases, with 7 bases between. CDR3 in amino acids: CASREDGELFF. The CDR3 DNA reads TGTGCCAGCAGGGAGGATGGGGAGCTGTTTTTT.

V and J are TRBV28 and TRBJ1-1; D gene uncertain. In germline, CDR1 is MDHEN, CDR2 SYDVKM. CDR3 length equals 15 residues. Trimming pared 6 bases from V and 0 bases from J, leaving 14 bases between. CDR3 nucleotide sequence: TGTGCCAGCAGGCAGCCGCGACGGGTGAACACTGAAGCTTTCTTT. Translating gives CASRQPRRVNTEAFF.

The rearrangement joins TRBV7-2 to TRBJ2-1; D might be TRBD1 (6 bases). Germline lookup yields CDR1 SGHTA and CDR2 FQGNSA. V was cut by 3 bases and J by 9 bases, with 12 bases left in between. CDR3 length equals 13 residues. The chain's CDR3 is CASSFTRGSEQFF. In DNA form, the CDR3 reads TGTGCCAGCAGCTTCACCAGGGGAAGTGAGCAGTTCTTC.

The chain carries TRBV15 and TRBJ1-1; weak D call: TRBD1 (5 bases). Per the germline V gene, CDR1 is LNHNV and CDR2 is YYDKDF (reference sequence). The CDR3 length is 16 residues. Trimming pared 3 bases from V and 1 base from J, leaving 15 bases between. CDR3 coding DNA: TGTGCCACCAGCAGGGGGGGTTCGTTCGGGAACACTGAAGCTTTCTTT. Amino acids: CATSRGGSFGNTEAFF.

A word on this clone: The junction differs from germline at one of its ends, possibly a read error. The chain links TRBV6-5 to TRBJ1-1; 7 bases are shared with TRBD1. Germline V CDR1 and CDR2: MNHEY, SVGAGI. The CDR3 runs 14 residues. CDR3 DNA: TGTGCCAGCAGTTTTGACAGGGATGCCACTGAAGCTTCCTTT. This gives the protein CASSFDRDATEASF.